The rows below give T cell receptor beta chains drawn from one sample of a study of T cell repertoires in cytomegalovirus infection. These receptors have no identified antigens. TCRdb ran MiXCR on the reads and lists one entry per CDR3 protein. The sample holds roughly 990,000 distinct CDR3 sequences, less than 40% seen once. This sample comprised cultured CD8+ T cells from PBMCs, obtained from culture after CMV antigen stimulation. The origin of the receptors is a human donor in good health (CMV status not recorded). Some clones in this sample may be carry-over from other donors' samples. The CDR3 runs from the conserved cysteine through the conserved F or W. The D gene is left open where the match is weak. Size values are once, few and many counts, or a class for expanded clones, and some rows have none.

V gene: TRBV19
J gene: TRBJ2-2
D gene: -
clone size: -
CDR3 DNA: TGTGCCAGTAGTTACCCGGAGGGGGATAGCACCGGGGAGCTGTTTTTT
CDR3 protein: CASSYPEGDSTGELFF

V gene: TRBV7-8
J gene: TRBJ2-5
D gene: TRBD1
clone size: many
CDR3 DNA: TGTGCCAGCAGCCAAGACAGGGGAATCCAAGAGACCCAGTACTTC
CDR3 protein: CASSQDRGIQETQYF

V gene: TRBV7-9
J gene: TRBJ1-1
D gene: -
clone size: -
CDR3 DNA: TGTGCCAGCAGCCCCCCCAGTAGTCGTGAAGCTTTCTTT
CDR3 protein: CASSPPSSREAFF

V gene: TRBV10-3
J gene: TRBJ1-2
D gene: -
clone size: -
CDR3 DNA: TGTGCCACAAAATGGACGGATGGCTACACCTTC
CDR3 protein: CATKWTDGYTF

V gene: TRBV28
J gene: TRBJ1-2
D gene: TRBD1
clone size: -
CDR3 DNA: TGTGCCAGCACCCTACAGGGGTATGGCTATGGCTACACCTTC
CDR3 protein: CASTLQGYGYGYTF

V gene: TRBV7-9
J gene: TRBJ1-5
D gene: TRBD1
clone size: -
CDR3 DNA: TGTGCCAGCAGCTCAACAGGGGGAGAGCCCCAGCATTTT
CDR3 protein: CASSSTGGEPQHF

V gene: TRBV7-6
J gene: TRBJ2-2
D gene: -
clone size: many
CDR3 DNA: TGTGCCAGCAGCTTAGATGAGGGTACCGGGGAGCTGTTTTTT
CDR3 protein: CASSLDEGTGELFF

V gene: TRBV6-2/TRBV6-3
J gene: TRBJ1-1
D gene: TRBD1
clone size: few
CDR3 DNA: TGTGCCAGCAGTTACCACGACAGGGTCTGGACTGAAGCTTTCTTT
CDR3 protein: CASSYHDRVWTEAFF

V gene: TRBV5-5
J gene: TRBJ1-2
D gene: -
clone size: few
CDR3 DNA: TGTGCCAGCAGCTTCGCTTCTTGGGGGGAATATGGCTACACCTTC
CDR3 protein: CASSFASWGEYGYTF

V gene: TRBV7-7
J gene: TRBJ2-2
D gene: -
clone size: -
CDR3 DNA: TGTGCTAGCAGCTTATCTACCGAACTCGGCGGGGAGCTGTTTTTT
CDR3 protein: CASSLSTELGGELFF

V gene: TRBV11-3
J gene: TRBJ2-1
D gene: -
clone size: -
CDR3 DNA: TGTGCCAGCAGCTTAGTGGGGGGGGCTAGCTCCTACAATGAGCAGTTCTTC
CDR3 protein: CASSLVGGASSYNEQFF

V gene: TRBV12-3/TRBV12-4
J gene: TRBJ2-1
D gene: -
clone size: -
CDR3 DNA: TGTGCCAGCAGTTTTTTGGTGTTGGAAGGTTATAATAACAATGAGCAGTTCTTC
CDR3 protein: CASSFLVLEGYNNNEQFF

V gene: TRBV9
J gene: TRBJ2-6
D gene: -
clone size: few
CDR3 DNA: TGTGCCAGCAGCGGAACAGAACGTTTCTCTGGGGCCAACGTCCTGACTTTC
CDR3 protein: CASSGTERFSGANVLTF

V gene: TRBV24-1
J gene: TRBJ2-5
D gene: -
clone size: -
CDR3 DNA: TGTGCCACCAGTCCGGGGGACGAGACCCAGTACTTC
CDR3 protein: CATSPGDETQYF

V gene: TRBV6-4
J gene: TRBJ2-3
D gene: -
clone size: few
CDR3 DNA: TGTGCCAGCAGTGAAGGGGGGCCGCAGTATTTT
CDR3 protein: CASSEGGPQYF

V gene: TRBV11-3
J gene: TRBJ2-1
D gene: TRBD2
clone size: -
CDR3 DNA: TGTGCCAGCAGCTTAGACCCCGGAGGGGTAGCGGGCCGGGAGGAGCAGTTCTTC
CDR3 protein: CASSLDPGGVAGREEQFF

V gene: TRBV6-5
J gene: TRBJ1-2
D gene: -
clone size: -
CDR3 DNA: TGTGCCAGCAGTTACGGGAGGGCCACGTATGGCTACACCTTC
CDR3 protein: CASSYGRATYGYTF

V gene: TRBV7-2
J gene: TRBJ2-7
D gene: -
clone size: -
CDR3 DNA: TGTGCCAGCAGCCCCGCCTCTCGGATTCCACCCGAGCAGTACTTC
CDR3 protein: CASSPASRIPPEQYF

V gene: TRBV12-3/TRBV12-4
J gene: TRBJ1-1
D gene: -
clone size: few
CDR3 DNA: TGTGCCAGCGGCCCTTATTCCGCTGAAGCTTTCTTT
CDR3 protein: CASGPYSAEAFF

V gene: TRBV4-3
J gene: TRBJ2-3
D gene: TRBD2
clone size: -
CDR3 DNA: TGCGCCAGCAGCCAAGATCGTCCAGGGCTAGCGGGGGGCACAGATACGCAGTATTTT
CDR3 protein: CASSQDRPGLAGGTDTQYF

V gene: TRBV7-9
J gene: TRBJ2-3
D gene: TRBD1
clone size: many
CDR3 DNA: TGTGCCAGCAGAGGACAGGGGGCATTTCATACGCAGTATTTT
CDR3 protein: CASRGQGAFHTQYF

V gene: TRBV10-2
J gene: TRBJ2-3
D gene: TRBD2
clone size: few
CDR3 DNA: TGCGCCAGCAGTCCCACGGCGGGGGGGCCTGTCAATACGCAGTATTTT
CDR3 protein: CASSPTAGGPVNTQYF

V gene: TRBV13
J gene: TRBJ2-1
D gene: -
clone size: -
CDR3 DNA: TGTGCCAGCAGCGACGACAGGTCTGTCAATGAGCAGTTCTTC
CDR3 protein: CASSDDRSVNEQFF

V gene: TRBV29-1
J gene: TRBJ2-5
D gene: TRBD2
clone size: few
CDR3 DNA: TGCAGCGTTGAAGATGGGTCGGGGGGTTTAAAGAGGGAGACCCAGTACTTC
CDR3 protein: CSVEDGSGGLKRETQYF

V gene: TRBV6-2/TRBV6-3
J gene: TRBJ2-5
D gene: -
clone size: few
CDR3 DNA: TGTGCGGCATGGGCCGGTCAAGAGACCCAGTACTTC
CDR3 protein: CAAWAGQETQYF

V gene: TRBV2
J gene: TRBJ1-2
D gene: -
clone size: -
CDR3 DNA: TGTGCCAGCAGGGCCGCTCAGAACTATGGCTACACCTTC
CDR3 protein: CASRAAQNYGYTF

V gene: TRBV7-9
J gene: TRBJ2-7
D gene: -
clone size: -
CDR3 DNA: TGTGCCAGCAGCCACGAGGGGAAGGGCTCCTACGAGCAGTACTTC
CDR3 protein: CASSHEGKGSYEQYF

V gene: TRBV6-1
J gene: TRBJ1-3
D gene: -
clone size: few
CDR3 DNA: TGTGCCAGCAGGCGACAGGCGGTGAACGCGGGAAACACCATATATTTT
CDR3 protein: CASRRQAVNAGNTIYF

V gene: TRBV4-1
J gene: TRBJ1-2
D gene: -
clone size: -
CDR3 DNA: TGCGCCAGCAGCCAAGTTGAGGGGAAGGGTGACTATGGCTACACCTTC
CDR3 protein: CASSQVEGKGDYGYTF

V gene: TRBV6-5
J gene: TRBJ2-5
D gene: -
clone size: many
CDR3 DNA: TGTGCCAGCAGTTACTCGATTGTGGGGGGGCGGTCCGGAGAGACCCAGTACTTC
CDR3 protein: CASSYSIVGGRSGETQYF

V gene: TRBV7-6
J gene: TRBJ1-1
D gene: TRBD1
clone size: -
CDR3 DNA: TGTGCCAGCAGCTTAGCCCGGGACAGGGACACTGAAGCTTTCTTT
CDR3 protein: CASSLARDRDTEAFF

V gene: TRBV19
J gene: TRBJ1-1
D gene: -
clone size: -
CDR3 DNA: TGTGCCAGTAGTCCGCCTCCCTCGGGGGATGAAGCTTTCTTT
CDR3 protein: CASSPPPSGDEAFF

V gene: TRBV12-3/TRBV12-4
J gene: TRBJ1-2
D gene: TRBD1
clone size: -
CDR3 DNA: TGTGCCAGCAGTTTAAGGACAGGTTCGAATGGCTACACCTTC
CDR3 protein: CASSLRTGSNGYTF

V gene: TRBV27
J gene: TRBJ1-1
D gene: TRBD1
clone size: -
CDR3 DNA: TGTGCCAGCAGTTTGGGGACAGACTTGGACACTGAAGCTTTCTTT
CDR3 protein: CASSLGTDLDTEAFF

V gene: TRBV25-1
J gene: TRBJ2-1
D gene: -
clone size: -
CDR3 DNA: TGTGCCAGCAGTGAATTCAAGGGACAATCAAGCTCCTACAATGAGCAGTTCTTC
CDR3 protein: CASSEFKGQSSSYNEQFF

V gene: TRBV6-1
J gene: TRBJ2-1
D gene: -
clone size: -
CDR3 DNA: TGTGCCAGCAGTGAAGAGATGGCGGATAGCTCCTACAATGAGCAGTTCTTC
CDR3 protein: CASSEEMADSSYNEQFF

V gene: TRBV7-8
J gene: TRBJ1-3
D gene: -
clone size: -
CDR3 DNA: TGTGCCAGCAGCTTAGCGTATGGGGCCTCTGGAAACACCATATATTTT
CDR3 protein: CASSLAYGASGNTIYF

V gene: TRBV10-2
J gene: TRBJ2-1
D gene: -
clone size: many
CDR3 DNA: TGTGCCAGCAGTAACAATGAGCAGTTCTTC
CDR3 protein: CASSNNEQFF

V gene: TRBV7-8
J gene: TRBJ1-2
D gene: TRBD1
clone size: few
CDR3 DNA: TGTGCCAGCAGCTTTCTCCCGGGACAGGCATACCCTCAGAGCTATGGCTACACCTTC
CDR3 protein: CASSFLPGQAYPQSYGYTF

V gene: TRBV27
J gene: TRBJ2-3
D gene: TRBD2
clone size: -
CDR3 DNA: TGTGCCAGCAGTTCCGGACTAGATCAATTTTACACAGATACGCAGTATTTT
CDR3 protein: CASSSGLDQFYTDTQYF

V gene: TRBV27
J gene: TRBJ1-2
D gene: TRBD1
clone size: -
CDR3 DNA: TGTGCCAGCAGTTTAGCGGGACAGGGGTTTGATGGCTACACCTTC
CDR3 protein: CASSLAGQGFDGYTF

V gene: TRBV27
J gene: TRBJ1-2
D gene: TRBD1
clone size: many
CDR3 DNA: TGTGCCAGCAGTTTCAGTCCGGGACAGGGAAACTATGGCTACACCTTC
CDR3 protein: CASSFSPGQGNYGYTF

V gene: TRBV28
J gene: TRBJ1-2
D gene: -
clone size: -
CDR3 DNA: TGTGCCAGCAGTCCTCGGAGGGGCGGTAACTATGGCTACACCTTC
CDR3 protein: CASSPRRGGNYGYTF

V gene: TRBV6-1
J gene: TRBJ2-5
D gene: TRBD1
clone size: few
CDR3 DNA: TGTGCCAGCACCGGACAGGGGGCAGGGGAGACCCAGTACTTC
CDR3 protein: CASTGQGAGETQYF

V gene: TRBV20-1
J gene: TRBJ1-4
D gene: -
clone size: -
CDR3 DNA: TGCAGTGCTAGAGATAACAGGGCAACTAATGAAAAACTGTTTTTT
CDR3 protein: CSARDNRATNEKLFF

V gene: TRBV29-1
J gene: TRBJ2-3
D gene: TRBD2
clone size: few
CDR3 DNA: TGCAGCGTTGAAGGAGGTTTCCTAGCGGGGGGCGCTCGGGATACGCAGTATTTT
CDR3 protein: CSVEGGFLAGGARDTQYF

V gene: TRBV20-1
J gene: TRBJ2-7
D gene: TRBD2
clone size: -
CDR3 DNA: TGCAGTGCTAGAGATGGAGCTAGCGGGGGGTACGAGCAGTACTTC
CDR3 protein: CSARDGASGGYEQYF

V gene: TRBV6-4
J gene: TRBJ2-4
D gene: TRBD1
clone size: -
CDR3 DNA: TGTACCAGCACTATACGGACAGGGGGTACCAAAAACATTCAGTACTTC
CDR3 protein: CTSTIRTGGTKNIQYF

V gene: TRBV15
J gene: TRBJ2-3
D gene: -
clone size: -
CDR3 DNA: TGTGCCACCCAGGGAAGCAACACAGATACGCAGTATTTT
CDR3 protein: CATQGSNTDTQYF

V gene: TRBV5-3
J gene: TRBJ1-1
D gene: -
clone size: -
CDR3 DNA: TGTGCCAGCAGCTCAGAAATCACTGAAGCTTTCTTT
CDR3 protein: CASSSEITEAFF

V gene: TRBV25-1
J gene: TRBJ2-3
D gene: -
clone size: few
CDR3 DNA: TGTGCCAGCAGTGAATACGGCACAGATACGCAGTATTTT
CDR3 protein: CASSEYGTDTQYF

V gene: TRBV2
J gene: TRBJ1-1
D gene: -
clone size: once
CDR3 DNA: TGTGCCAGCAGTGAAGCGGGACTAAAGGGATGGACTGAAGCTTTCTTT
CDR3 protein: CASSEAGLKGWTEAFF